What follows is one TCR beta chain and its context. The antigen is undetermined. This sequence may be a read error, since a much larger clone differs from it by one base. The hyperthyroidism was newly diagnosed and had lasted under 2 months; the patients were aged 18 to 65. It was over 9.5 ml of fresh peripheral blood that supplied the PBMCs. TCR beta CDR3 region amplification was performed from RNA transcripts. First-round RT-PCR targeting the TCR CDR3 was performed with the HTBI primer set. A single record per CDR3 protein comes from TCRdb applying MiXCR to the multiplex PCR reads. Of about 720,000 distinct CDR3 sequences listed, approximately 16% are singletons. This sample is part of a study of T cells in Graves' hyperthyroidism and ophthalmopathy. Regarding the study as a whole: Most thyroid clonotypes that were expanded above 0.001 also turned up in blood. A model built on 13 V-J features separated ophthalmopathy from stable hyperthyroidism.

This CDR3 comprises 16 residues. V lost 5 bases, J lost 2 bases, and 19 bases lay in between. Per the germline V gene, CDR1 is SGHTA and CDR2 is FQGNSA. The chain carries TRBV7-2 and TRBJ2-7; maybe TRBD2 (6 bases). Sequencing input: blood. This TCR came from a young man with Graves' hyperthyroidism. The CDR3 here is CASSIDGVGLAYEQYF. DNA for the CDR3: TGTGCCAGCAGCATAGATGGAGTGGGACTTGCCTACGAGCAGTACTTC.